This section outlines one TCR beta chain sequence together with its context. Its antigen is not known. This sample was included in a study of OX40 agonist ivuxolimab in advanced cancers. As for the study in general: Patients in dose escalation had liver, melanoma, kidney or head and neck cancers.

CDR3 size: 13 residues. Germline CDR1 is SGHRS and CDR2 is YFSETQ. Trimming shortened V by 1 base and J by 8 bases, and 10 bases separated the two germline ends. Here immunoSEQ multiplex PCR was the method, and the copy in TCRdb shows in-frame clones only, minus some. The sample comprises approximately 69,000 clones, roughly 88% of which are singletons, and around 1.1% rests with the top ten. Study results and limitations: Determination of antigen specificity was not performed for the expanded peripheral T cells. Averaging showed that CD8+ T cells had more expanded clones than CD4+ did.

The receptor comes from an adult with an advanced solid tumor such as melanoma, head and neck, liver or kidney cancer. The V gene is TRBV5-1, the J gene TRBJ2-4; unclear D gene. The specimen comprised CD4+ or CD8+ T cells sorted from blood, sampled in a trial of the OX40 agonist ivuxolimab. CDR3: CASSLIVGDIQYF. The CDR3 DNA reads TGCGCCAGCAGCTTGATTGTAGGTGACATTCAGTACTTC.